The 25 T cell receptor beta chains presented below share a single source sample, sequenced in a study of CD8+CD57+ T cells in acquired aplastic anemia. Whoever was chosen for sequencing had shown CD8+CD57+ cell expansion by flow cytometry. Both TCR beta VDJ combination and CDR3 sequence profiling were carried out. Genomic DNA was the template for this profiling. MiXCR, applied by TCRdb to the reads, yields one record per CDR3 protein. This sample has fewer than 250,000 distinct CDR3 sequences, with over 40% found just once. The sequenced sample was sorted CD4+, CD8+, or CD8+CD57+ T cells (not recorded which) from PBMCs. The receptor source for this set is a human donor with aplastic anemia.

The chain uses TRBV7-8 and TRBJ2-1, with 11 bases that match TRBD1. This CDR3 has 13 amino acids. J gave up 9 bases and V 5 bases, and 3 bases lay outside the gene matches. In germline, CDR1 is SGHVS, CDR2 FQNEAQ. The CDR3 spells CASSEGQGGEQFF. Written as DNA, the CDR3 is TGTGCCAGCAGCGAGGGACAGGGGGGTGAGCAGTTCTTC.

CDR3 sequence: CASSTRGLLRLEAFF. For the CDR3, the DNA is TGTGCCAGCAGTACCAGGGGGCTGCTGAGGTTAGAAGCTTTCTTT. The J gene is TRBJ1-1, the V gene TRBV6-5, with TRBD1 matching 8 bases. The CDR3 consists of 15 residues. Trimming removed 5 bases from V and 8 bases from J; junction bases left unmatched: 13. The germline V gene has CDR1 MNHEY and CDR2 SVGAGI.

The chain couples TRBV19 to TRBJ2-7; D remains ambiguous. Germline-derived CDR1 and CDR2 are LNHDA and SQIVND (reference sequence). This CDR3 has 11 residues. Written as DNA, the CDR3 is TGTCCCTCTAGTCTCGCCCACGGGCAGTACTTC. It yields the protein CPSSLAHGQYF.

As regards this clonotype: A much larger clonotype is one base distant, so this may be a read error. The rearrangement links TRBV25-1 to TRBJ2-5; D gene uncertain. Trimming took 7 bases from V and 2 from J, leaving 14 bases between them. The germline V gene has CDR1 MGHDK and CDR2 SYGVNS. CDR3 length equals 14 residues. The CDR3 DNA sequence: TGTGCCAGCACCCTTCGGAACTCTCAAGAGACCCAGTACTTC. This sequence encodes CASTLRNSQETQYF.

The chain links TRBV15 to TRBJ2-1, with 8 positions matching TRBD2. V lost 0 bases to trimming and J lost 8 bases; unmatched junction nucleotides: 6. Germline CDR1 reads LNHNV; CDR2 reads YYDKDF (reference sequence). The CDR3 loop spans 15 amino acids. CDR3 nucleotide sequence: TGTGCCACCAGCAGAGATACGGGAGGGGTTGATGAGCAGTTCTTC. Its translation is CATSRDTGGVDEQFF.

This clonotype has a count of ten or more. The CDR3 sequence is CASSDPGAVGANVLTF. DNA of the CDR3: TGTGCCAGCAGTGATCCGGGGGCGGTTGGGGCCAACGTCCTGACTTTC. The chain uses TRBV2 and TRBJ2-6; D possibly uses TRBD1 or TRBD2 (6 bases each). There are 16 residues in the CDR3. Trimming shortened V by 3 bases and J by 3 bases, and 12 bases separated the two germline ends. Looked up from germline, CDR1 is SNHLY and CDR2 is FYNNEI.

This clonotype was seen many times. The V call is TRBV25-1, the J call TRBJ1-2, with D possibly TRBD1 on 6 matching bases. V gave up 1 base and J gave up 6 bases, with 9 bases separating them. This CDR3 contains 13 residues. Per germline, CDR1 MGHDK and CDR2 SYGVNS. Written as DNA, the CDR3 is TGTGCCAGCAGTGAATTACAGGGCAATGGCTACACCTTC. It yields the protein CASSELQGNGYTF.

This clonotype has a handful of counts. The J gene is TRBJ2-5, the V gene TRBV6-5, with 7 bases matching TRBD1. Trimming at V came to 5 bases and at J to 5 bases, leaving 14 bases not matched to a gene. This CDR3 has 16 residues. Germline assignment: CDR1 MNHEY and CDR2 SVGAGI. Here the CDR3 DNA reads TGTGCCAGCAGTCGTGACAGGGCCCGACCCCGGGAGACCCAGTACTTC. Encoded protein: CASSRDRARPRETQYF.

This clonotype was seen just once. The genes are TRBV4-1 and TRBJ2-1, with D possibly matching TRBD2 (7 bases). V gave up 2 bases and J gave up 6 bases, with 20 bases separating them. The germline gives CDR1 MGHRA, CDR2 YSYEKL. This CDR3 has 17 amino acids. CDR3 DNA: TGCGCCAGCAGCCAAATAGGAGGGGGGGATACGGGCAATGAGCAGTTCTTC. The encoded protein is CASSQIGGGDTGNEQFF.

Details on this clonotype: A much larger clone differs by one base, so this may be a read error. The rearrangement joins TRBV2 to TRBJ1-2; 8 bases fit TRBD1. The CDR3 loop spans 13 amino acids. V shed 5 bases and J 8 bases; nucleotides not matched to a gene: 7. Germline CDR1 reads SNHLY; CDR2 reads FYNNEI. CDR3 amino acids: CASSQQGVEGYTF. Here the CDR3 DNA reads TGTGCCAGCAGTCAACAGGGGGTGGAAGGCTACACCTTC. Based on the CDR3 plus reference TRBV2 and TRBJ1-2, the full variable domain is EPEVTQTPSHQVTQMGQEVILRCVPISNHLYFYWYRQILGQKVEFLVSFYNNEISEKSEIFDDQFSVERPDGSNFTLKIRSTKLEDSAMYFCASSQQGVEGYTFGSGTRLTVV.

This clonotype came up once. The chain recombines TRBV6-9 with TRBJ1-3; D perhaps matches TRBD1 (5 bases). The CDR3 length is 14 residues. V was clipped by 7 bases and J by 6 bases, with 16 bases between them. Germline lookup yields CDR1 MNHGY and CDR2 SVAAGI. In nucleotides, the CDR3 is TGTGCCAGCACTCTGGGACCGAGAAAAAACACCATATATTTT. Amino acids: CASTLGPRKNTIYF.

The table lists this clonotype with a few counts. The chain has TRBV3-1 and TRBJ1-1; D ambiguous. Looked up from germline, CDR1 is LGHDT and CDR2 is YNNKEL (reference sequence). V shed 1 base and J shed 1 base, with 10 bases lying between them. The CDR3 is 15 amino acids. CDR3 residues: CASSQATSANTEAFF. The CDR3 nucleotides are TGTGCCAGCAGCCAAGCTACATCTGCGAACACTGAAGCTTTCTTT.

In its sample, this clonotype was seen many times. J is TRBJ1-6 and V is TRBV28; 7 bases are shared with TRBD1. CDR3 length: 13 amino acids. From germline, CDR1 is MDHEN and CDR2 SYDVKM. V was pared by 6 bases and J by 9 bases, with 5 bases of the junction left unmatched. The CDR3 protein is CASRGDSSSPLHF. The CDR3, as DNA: TGTGCCAGCAGAGGGGACAGTTCTTCACCCCTCCACTTT.

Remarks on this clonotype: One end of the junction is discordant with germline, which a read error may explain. This CDR3 reads CAIGERDRVHGYTF. In DNA, the CDR3 is TGTGCCATCGGTGAGCGAGACAGGGTCCACGGCTACACCTTC. The chain is built from TRBV10-3 and TRBJ1-2, with TRBD1 identical over 7 bases. This CDR3 has 14 residues. Looked up from germline, CDR1 is ENHRY and CDR2 is SYGVKD.

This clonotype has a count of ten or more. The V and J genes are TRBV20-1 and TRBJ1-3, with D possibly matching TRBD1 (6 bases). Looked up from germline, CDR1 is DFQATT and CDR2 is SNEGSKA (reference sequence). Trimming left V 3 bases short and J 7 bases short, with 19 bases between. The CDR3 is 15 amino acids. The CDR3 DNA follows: TGCAGTGCTAGGGGGGTGAGGGGGAGGGAGAACACCATATATTTT. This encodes CSARGVRGRENTIYF.

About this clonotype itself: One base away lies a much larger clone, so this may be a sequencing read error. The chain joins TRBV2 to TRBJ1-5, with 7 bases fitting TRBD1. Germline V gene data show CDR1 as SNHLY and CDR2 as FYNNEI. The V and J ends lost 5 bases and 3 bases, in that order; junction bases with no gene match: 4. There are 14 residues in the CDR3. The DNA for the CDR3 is TGTGCCAGCAGTTTAGGGACAGACAATCAGCCCCAGCATTTT. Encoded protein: CASSLGTDNQPQHF.

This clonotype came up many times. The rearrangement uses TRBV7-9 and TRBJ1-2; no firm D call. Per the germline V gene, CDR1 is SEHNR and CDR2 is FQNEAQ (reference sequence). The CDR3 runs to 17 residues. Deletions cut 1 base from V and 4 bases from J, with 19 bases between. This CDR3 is CASSLGLRTLGGYGYTF. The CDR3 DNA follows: TGTGCCAGCAGCTTAGGGCTAAGGACTTTGGGCGGCTATGGCTACACCTTC.

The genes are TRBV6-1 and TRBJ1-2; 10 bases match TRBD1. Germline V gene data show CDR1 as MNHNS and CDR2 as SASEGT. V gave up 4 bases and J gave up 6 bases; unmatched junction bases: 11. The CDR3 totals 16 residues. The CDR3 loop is CASSAGLGTGAHGYTF. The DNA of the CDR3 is TGTGCCAGCAGTGCGGGGCTCGGGACAGGGGCACATGGCTACACCTTC.

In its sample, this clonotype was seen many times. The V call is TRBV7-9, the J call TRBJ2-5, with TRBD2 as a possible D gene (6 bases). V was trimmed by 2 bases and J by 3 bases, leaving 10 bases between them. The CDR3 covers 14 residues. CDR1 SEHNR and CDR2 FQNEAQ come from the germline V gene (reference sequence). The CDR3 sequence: CASSLRGVEETQYF. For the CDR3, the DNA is TGTGCCAGCAGCTTACGCGGGGTTGAAGAGACCCAGTACTTC. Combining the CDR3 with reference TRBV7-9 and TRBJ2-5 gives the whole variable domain DTGVSQNPRHKITKRGQNVTFRCDPISEHNRLYWYRQTLGQGPEFLTYFQNEAQLEKSRLLSDRFSAERPKGSFSTLEIQRTEQGDSAMYLCASSLRGVEETQYFGPGTRLLVL.

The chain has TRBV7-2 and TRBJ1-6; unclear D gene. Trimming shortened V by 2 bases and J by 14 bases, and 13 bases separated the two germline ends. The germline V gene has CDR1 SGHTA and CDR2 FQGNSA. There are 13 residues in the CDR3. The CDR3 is CASSLYQPLTLHF. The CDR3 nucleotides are TGTGCCAGCAGCTTATATCAGCCACTGACCCTCCACTTT. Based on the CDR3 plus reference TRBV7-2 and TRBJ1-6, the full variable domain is GAGVSQSPSNKVTEKGKDVELRCDPISGHTALYWYRQSLGQGLEFLIYFQGNSAPDKSGLPSDRFSAERTGGSVSTLTIQRTQQEDSAVYLCASSLYQPLTLHFGNGTRLTVT.

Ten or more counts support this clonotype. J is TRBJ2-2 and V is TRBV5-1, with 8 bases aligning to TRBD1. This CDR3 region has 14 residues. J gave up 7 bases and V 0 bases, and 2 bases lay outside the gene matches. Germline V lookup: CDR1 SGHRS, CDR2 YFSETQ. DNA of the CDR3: TGCGCCAGCAGCTTGGACAGGGGGGACGGGGAGCTGTTTTTT. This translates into CASSLDRGDGELFF.

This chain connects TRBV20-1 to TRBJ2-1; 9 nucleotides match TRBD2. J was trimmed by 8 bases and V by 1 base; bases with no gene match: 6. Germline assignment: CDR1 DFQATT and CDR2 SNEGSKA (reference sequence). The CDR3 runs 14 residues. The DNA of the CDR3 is TGCAGTGCTAGAGGGCGGGGGGGCCTATATGAGCAGTTCTTC. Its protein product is CSARGRGGLYEQFF.

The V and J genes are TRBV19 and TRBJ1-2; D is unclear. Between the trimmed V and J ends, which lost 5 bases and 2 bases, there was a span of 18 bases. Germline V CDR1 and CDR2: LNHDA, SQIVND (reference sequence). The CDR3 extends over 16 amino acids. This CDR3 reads CASSVTSSRTNYGYTF. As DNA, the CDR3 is TGTGCCAGTAGTGTCACCAGCAGCCGAACAAACTATGGCTACACCTTC. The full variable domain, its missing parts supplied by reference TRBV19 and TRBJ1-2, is DGGITQSPKYLFRKEGQNVTLSCEQNLNHDAMYWYRQDPGQGLRLIYYSQIVNDFQKGDIAEGYSVSREKKESFPLTVTSAQKNPTAFYLCASSVTSSRTNYGYTFGSGTRLTVV.

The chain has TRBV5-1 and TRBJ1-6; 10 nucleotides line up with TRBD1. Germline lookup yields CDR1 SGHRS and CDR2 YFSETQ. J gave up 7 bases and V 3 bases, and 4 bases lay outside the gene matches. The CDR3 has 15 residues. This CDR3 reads CASSWDRGSNSPLHF. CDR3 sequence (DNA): TGCGCCAGCAGCTGGGACAGGGGAAGCAATTCACCCCTCCACTTT.

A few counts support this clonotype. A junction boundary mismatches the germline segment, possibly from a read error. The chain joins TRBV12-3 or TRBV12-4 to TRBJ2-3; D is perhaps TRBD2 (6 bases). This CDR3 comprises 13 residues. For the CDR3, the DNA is TGTGCCAGCAGTTCCGGGGGAGCAGATGCGCAGTATTTT. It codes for CASSSGGADAQYF.